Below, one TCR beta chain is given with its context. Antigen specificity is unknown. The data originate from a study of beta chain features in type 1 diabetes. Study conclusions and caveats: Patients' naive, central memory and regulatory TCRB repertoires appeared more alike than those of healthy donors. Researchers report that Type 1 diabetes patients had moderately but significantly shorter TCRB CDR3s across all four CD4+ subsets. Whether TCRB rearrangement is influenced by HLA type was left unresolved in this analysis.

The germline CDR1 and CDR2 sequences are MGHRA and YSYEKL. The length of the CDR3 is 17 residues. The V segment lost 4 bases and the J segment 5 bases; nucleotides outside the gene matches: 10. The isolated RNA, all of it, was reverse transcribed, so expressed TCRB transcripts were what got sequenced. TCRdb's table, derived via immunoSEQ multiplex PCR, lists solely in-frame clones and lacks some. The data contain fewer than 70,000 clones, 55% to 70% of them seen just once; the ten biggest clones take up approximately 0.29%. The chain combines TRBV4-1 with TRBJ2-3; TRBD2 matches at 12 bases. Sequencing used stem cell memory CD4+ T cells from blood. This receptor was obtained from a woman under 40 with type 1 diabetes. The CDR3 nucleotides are TGCGCCAGCAGCCGAACAAGACTAGCGGGAGTTGTAGATACGCAGTATTTT. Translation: CASSRTRLAGVVDTQYF.